This TCR beta chain is drawn from a study of T cell changes during pregnancy in multiple sclerosis. Libraries were prepared by immunoSEQ multiplex PCR; TCRdb keeps only in-frame clonotypes and omits some of them. The table has around 39,000 clones, 92% seen once. The J segment lost 12 bases and the V segment lost 2 bases, leaving 2 bases of the junction unmatched. Germline V gives CDR1 SGHTA, CDR2 FQGNSA. The CDR3 totals 13 residues. The source of this sequence is a female donor with multiple sclerosis, enrolled in a pregnancy study. This chain joins TRBV7-2 and TRBJ1-4; TRBD1 aligns across 11 bases. The sequenced sample was CD8+ T cells from peripheral blood mononuclear cells, obtained before pregnancy. CDR3 nucleotides: TGTGCCAGCAGCTTACGGGACAGGGGGGAACTGTTTTTT. It encodes CASSLRDRGELFF.